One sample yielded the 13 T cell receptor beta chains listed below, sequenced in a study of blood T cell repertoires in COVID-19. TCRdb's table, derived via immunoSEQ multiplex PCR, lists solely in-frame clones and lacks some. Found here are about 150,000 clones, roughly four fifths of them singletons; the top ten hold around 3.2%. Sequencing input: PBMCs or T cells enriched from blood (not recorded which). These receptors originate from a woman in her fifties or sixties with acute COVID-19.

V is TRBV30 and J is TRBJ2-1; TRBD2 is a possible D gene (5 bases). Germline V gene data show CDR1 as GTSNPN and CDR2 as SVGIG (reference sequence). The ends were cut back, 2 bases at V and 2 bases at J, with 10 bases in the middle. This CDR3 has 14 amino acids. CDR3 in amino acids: CAWSPPGTYNEQFF. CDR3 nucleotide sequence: TGTGCCTGGAGTCCTCCCGGGACCTACAATGAGCAGTTCTTC.

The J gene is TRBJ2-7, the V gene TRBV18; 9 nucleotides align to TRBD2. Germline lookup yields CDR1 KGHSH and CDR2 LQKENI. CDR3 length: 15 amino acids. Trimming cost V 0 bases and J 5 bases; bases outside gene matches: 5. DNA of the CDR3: TGTGCCAGCTCACCACCGGCGGGAGGGAGTCACGAGCAGTACTTC. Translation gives CASSPPAGGSHEQYF.

This chain's CDR3 is CASSLGRDSPTF. The CDR3 DNA follows: TGTGCCAGCAGCTTAGGCCGGGACTCCCCCACCTTC. This chain connects TRBV13 to TRBJ1-2; possibly TRBD1 for D (5 bases). The CDR3 has 12 residues. The ends were cut back, 0 bases at V and 13 bases at J, with 12 bases in the middle. Germline V CDR1 and CDR2: PRHDT, FYEKMQ (reference sequence).

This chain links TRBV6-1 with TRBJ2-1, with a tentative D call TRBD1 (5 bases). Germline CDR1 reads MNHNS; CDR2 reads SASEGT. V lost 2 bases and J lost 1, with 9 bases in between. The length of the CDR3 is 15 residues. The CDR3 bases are TGTGCCAGCAGTGAATGGAACAGGTCCTACAATGAGCAGTTCTTC. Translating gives CASSEWNRSYNEQFF.

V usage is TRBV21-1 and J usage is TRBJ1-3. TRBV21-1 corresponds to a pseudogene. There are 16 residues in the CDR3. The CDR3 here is CASSKALVRLLNTIYF. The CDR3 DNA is TGTGCCAGCAGCAAAGCTCTGGTCCGGTTACTAAACACCATATATTTT.

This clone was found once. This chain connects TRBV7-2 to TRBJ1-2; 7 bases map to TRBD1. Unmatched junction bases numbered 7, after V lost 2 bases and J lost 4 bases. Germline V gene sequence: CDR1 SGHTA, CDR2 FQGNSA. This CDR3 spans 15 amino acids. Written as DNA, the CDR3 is TGTGCCAGCAGCTTACAGGGGGGAGGCCTCTATGGCTACACCTTC. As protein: CASSLQGGGLYGYTF.

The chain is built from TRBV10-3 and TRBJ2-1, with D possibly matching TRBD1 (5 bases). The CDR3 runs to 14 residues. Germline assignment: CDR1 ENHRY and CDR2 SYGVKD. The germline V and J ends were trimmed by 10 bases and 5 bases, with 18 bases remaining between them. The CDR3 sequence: CASSDPKGDNEQFF. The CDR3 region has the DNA TGTGCCAGCTCCGACCCGAAAGGGGACAATGAGCAGTTCTTC.

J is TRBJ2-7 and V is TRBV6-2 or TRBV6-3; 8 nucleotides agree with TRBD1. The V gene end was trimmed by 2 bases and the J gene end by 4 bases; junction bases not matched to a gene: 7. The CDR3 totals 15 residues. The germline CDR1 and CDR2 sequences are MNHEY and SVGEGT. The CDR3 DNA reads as TGTGCCAGCAGTTACCTAGGACAGGGTGGGTACGAGCAGTACTTC. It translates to CASSYLGQGGYEQYF.

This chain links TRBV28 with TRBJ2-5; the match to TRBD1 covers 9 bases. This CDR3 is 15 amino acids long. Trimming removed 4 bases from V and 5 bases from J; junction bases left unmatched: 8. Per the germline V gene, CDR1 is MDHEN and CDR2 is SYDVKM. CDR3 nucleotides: TGTGCCAGCAGTTCTTCAGGGACAGGGCACGAGACCCAGTACTTC. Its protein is CASSSSGTGHETQYF.

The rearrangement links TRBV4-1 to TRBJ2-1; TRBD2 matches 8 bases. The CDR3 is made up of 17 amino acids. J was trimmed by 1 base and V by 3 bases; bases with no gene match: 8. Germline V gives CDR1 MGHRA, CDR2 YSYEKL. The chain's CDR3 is CASSHLPSGGSYNEQFF. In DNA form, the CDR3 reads TGCGCCAGCAGCCATCTTCCGAGCGGGGGATCCTACAATGAGCAGTTCTTC.

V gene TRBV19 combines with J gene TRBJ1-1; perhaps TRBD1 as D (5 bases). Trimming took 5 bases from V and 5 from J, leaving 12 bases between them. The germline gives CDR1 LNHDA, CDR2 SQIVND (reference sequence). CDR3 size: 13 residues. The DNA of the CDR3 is TGTGCCAGTAGTCAGGACAAGGAGACTGAAGCTTTCTTT. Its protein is CASSQDKETEAFF.

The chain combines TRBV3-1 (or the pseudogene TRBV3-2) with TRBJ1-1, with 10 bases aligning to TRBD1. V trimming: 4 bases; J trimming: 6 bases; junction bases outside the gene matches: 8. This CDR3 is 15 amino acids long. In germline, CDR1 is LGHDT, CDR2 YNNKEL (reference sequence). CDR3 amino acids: CASSPHRDRGSEAFF. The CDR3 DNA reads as TGTGCCAGCAGCCCACACCGGGACAGGGGCTCTGAAGCTTTCTTT.

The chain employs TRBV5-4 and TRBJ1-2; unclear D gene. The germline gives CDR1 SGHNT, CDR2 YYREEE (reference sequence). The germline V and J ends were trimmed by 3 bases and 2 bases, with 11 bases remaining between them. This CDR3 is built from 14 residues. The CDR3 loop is CASSSTAVNYGYTF. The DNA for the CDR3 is TGTGCCAGCAGCTCAACAGCAGTCAACTATGGCTACACCTTC. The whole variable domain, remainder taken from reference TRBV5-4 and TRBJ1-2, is ETGVTQSPTHLIKTRGQQVTLRCSSQSGHNTVSWYQQALGQGPQFIFQYYREEENGRGNFPPRFSGLQFPNYSSELNVNALELDDSALYLCASSSTAVNYGYTFGSGTRLTVV.